These 20 T cell receptor beta chains were sequenced from one sample in a study of type 1 regulatory T cells. Using its own MiXCR run on the reads, TCRdb lists one record per CDR3 protein. Of 80,000 to 100,000 distinct CDR3 sequences listed, about 28% were seen once; the top ten hold around 2.2%. The sequenced sample was CD4+ T cells, either the whole sample or a sorted fraction (not recorded which). These receptors originate from a human donor in good health.

The V gene is TRBV5-1, the J gene TRBJ2-5, with TRBD2 matching 12 bases. Looked up from germline, CDR1 is SGHRS and CDR2 is YFSETQ. CDR3 length: 18 residues. Trimming removed 0 bases from V and 4 bases from J; junction bases left unmatched: 10. Here the CDR3 DNA reads TGCGCCAGCAGCTTGGCCCTAGCGGGAGGGCCGTCACGAGAGACCCAGTACTTC. This translates into CASSLALAGGPSRETQYF.

V usage is TRBV19 and J usage is TRBJ2-1; 16 bases fit TRBD2. Per germline, CDR1 LNHDA and CDR2 SQIVND (reference sequence). The CDR3 has 17 residues. V was clipped by 5 bases and J by 8 bases; unmatched bases: 9. CDR3 sequence: CASSAGTSGRARDEQFF. The CDR3 nucleotides read TGTGCCAGTAGTGCCGGGACTAGCGGGAGGGCCAGGGATGAGCAGTTCTTC.

The chain carries TRBV2 and TRBJ2-2; 11 bases are a match to TRBD2. CDR1 is SNHLY, CDR2 FYNNEI, per germline. This CDR3 contains 16 residues. The V and J ends lost 6 bases and 1 base, in that order; junction bases with no gene match: 4. This chain's CDR3 is CASRGGTSGNTGELFF. The CDR3, as DNA: TGTGCCAGCAGGGGGGGGACTAGCGGGAACACCGGGGAGCTGTTTTTT.

There are a few counts of this clonotype. The chain employs TRBV5-5 and TRBJ1-5; D call uncertain. Trimming took off 4 bases at V and 0 bases at J, with 11 bases between the two ends. The CDR3 loop spans 15 amino acids. Germline assignment: CDR1 SGHKS and CDR2 YYEKEE (reference sequence). The CDR3 DNA reads TGTGCCAGCAGCGACTTGTCACATAGCAATCAGCCCCAGCATTTT. This gives the protein CASSDLSHSNQPQHF.

This clonotype was seen a few times. This rearrangement joins TRBV12-3 or TRBV12-4 to TRBJ2-7; the match to TRBD1 covers 8 bases. V lost 2 bases, J lost 7 bases, and 4 bases stayed unmatched. This CDR3 is 13 amino acids long. CDR3: CASSLQGAKEQYF. CDR3 DNA sequence: TGTGCCAGCAGTTTACAGGGGGCTAAAGAGCAGTACTTC.

CDR3 residues: CASPTPQGISYEQYF. CDR3 sequence (DNA): TGTGCCAGCCCGACCCCCCAGGGGATCTCCTACGAGCAGTACTTC. The chain is built from TRBV27 and TRBJ2-7; TRBD1 might be the D (6 bases). The V and J ends lost 8 bases and 0 bases respectively, with 17 bases between them. This CDR3 comprises 15 residues. The germline V gene encodes CDR1 MNHEY and CDR2 SMNVEV (reference sequence).

V usage is TRBV29-1 and J usage is TRBJ2-5; no definite D call. The germline CDR1 and CDR2 sequences are SQVTM and ANQGSEA. Trimming left V 6 bases short and J 2 bases short, with 13 bases between. The CDR3 is 13 residues long. The CDR3 region is CSVRLLLQETQYF. The CDR3 DNA reads as TGCAGCGTACGACTGCTACTTCAAGAGACCCAGTACTTC.

This sequence joins TRBV29-1 and TRBJ1-1; D gene uncertain. CDR3 size: 14 residues. CDR1 is SQVTM and CDR2 is ANQGSEA in the germline V gene. Between the trimmed V and J ends, which lost 4 bases and 1 base, there was a span of 13 bases. The CDR3 nucleotides are TGCAGCGTTGGTCCCAGGCAACAGAACACTGAAGCTTTCTTT. Protein: CSVGPRQQNTEAFF.

This clonotype was observed once. The J gene is TRBJ2-2, the V gene TRBV9; 7 bases match TRBD2. The germline CDR1 and CDR2 sequences are SGDLS and YYNGEE. The CDR3 loop spans 19 amino acids. The V gene end was trimmed by 0 bases and the J gene end by 3 bases; junction bases not matched to a gene: 14. The CDR3 is CASSVGVPGLTGYTGELFF. The CDR3 region has the DNA TGTGCCAGCAGCGTAGGGGTGCCGGGACTAACGGGTTACACCGGGGAGCTGTTTTTT.

This chain joins TRBV5-1 and TRBJ1-1; D perhaps matches TRBD1 (6 bases). The germline V and J ends were trimmed by 2 bases and 1 base, with 9 bases remaining between them. The germline V gene encodes CDR1 SGHRS and CDR2 YFSETQ. The CDR3 contains 14 residues. The CDR3 DNA reads TGCGCCAGCAGCTTTGAACAGGGGAACACTGAAGCTTTCTTT. Protein sequence: CASSFEQGNTEAFF.

The chain has TRBV20-1 and TRBJ2-5; D may be TRBD2 (6 bases). Between the trimmed V and J ends, which lost 2 bases and 5 bases, there was a span of 15 bases. The CDR3 has 14 residues. Germline V gene sequence: CDR1 DFQATT, CDR2 SNEGSKA (reference sequence). In nucleotides, the CDR3 is TGCAGTGCTAGACTAGACTTTGGAGGGGAGACCCAGTACTTC. Amino acid sequence: CSARLDFGGETQYF.

V is TRBV20-1 and J is TRBJ2-7; D is possibly TRBD2 (6 bases). Between the trimmed V and J ends, which lost 8 bases and 3 bases, there was a span of 26 bases. This CDR3 has 16 amino acids. The germline V gene encodes CDR1 DFQATT and CDR2 SNEGSKA (reference sequence). The CDR3 region has the DNA TGCAGTCTAGGGGCTTCGGCAAAGCGGGCGAGCTACGAGCAGTACTTC. It encodes CSLGASAKRASYEQYF.

This clonotype was observed a handful of times. V is TRBV5-5 and J is TRBJ2-1; tentatively, D is TRBD1 (6 bases). The V gene lost 5 bases and the J gene lost 5 bases, with 17 bases spanning the gap. This CDR3 has 15 residues. Per germline, CDR1 SGHKS and CDR2 YYEKEE (reference sequence). Here the CDR3 reads CASRYTGTRDNEQFF. In DNA, the CDR3 is TGTGCCAGCAGATACACCGGGACACGAGACAATGAGCAGTTCTTC.

The genes are TRBV12-3 or TRBV12-4 and TRBJ2-7; 7 bases line up with TRBD2. V lost 1 base to trimming and J lost 4 bases; unmatched junction nucleotides: 4. The length of the CDR3 is 14 residues. In DNA form, the CDR3 reads TGTGCCAGCAGTTTAGGCGGGAGCTGGTACGAGCAGTACTTC. Encoded protein: CASSLGGSWYEQYF.

This chain joins TRBV7-9 and TRBJ2-1, with 10 bases lining up with TRBD2. This CDR3 has 14 residues. V dropped 5 bases and J dropped 13; count of bases not matched to a gene: 11. The germline V gene encodes CDR1 SEHNR and CDR2 FQNEAQ (reference sequence). CDR3 protein: CASSRPLAGEFQFF. The CDR3 DNA is TGTGCCAGCAGCCGCCCCCTAGCGGGAGAATTTCAGTTCTTC.

In its sample, this clonotype was seen a few times. The V call is TRBV28, the J call TRBJ2-5; no reliable D call. The germline gives CDR1 MDHEN, CDR2 SYDVKM. CDR3 length equals 12 residues. Trimming took 3 bases from V and 5 from J, leaving 7 bases between them. This chain's CDR3 is CASSLGAETQYF. The DNA for the CDR3 is TGTGCCAGCAGTTTGGGCGCGGAGACCCAGTACTTC.

The chain recombines TRBV7-9 with TRBJ2-7; tentatively, D is TRBD2 (5 bases). CDR3 size: 14 residues. The V gene lost 2 bases and the J gene lost 3 bases, with 11 bases spanning the gap. From germline, CDR1 is SEHNR and CDR2 FQNEAQ (reference sequence). CDR3 sequence (DNA): TGTGCCAGCAGCTTAACCGGACTCAACTACGAGCAGTACTTC. Translating gives CASSLTGLNYEQYF.

V gene TRBV27 combines with J gene TRBJ2-1; tentative D call: TRBD2 (5 bases). Germline CDR1 reads MNHEY; CDR2 reads SMNVEV (reference sequence). CDR3 size: 14 residues. The V end was cut by 3 bases, the J end by 5 bases, with 11 bases between. This CDR3 reads CASSFPGNHNEQFF. For the CDR3, the DNA is TGTGCCAGCAGTTTTCCGGGGAACCACAATGAGCAGTTCTTC.

The rearrangement joins TRBV24-1 to TRBJ2-7, with a weak D call TRBD1 (5 bases). Between the trimmed V and J ends, which lost 8 bases and 3 bases, there was a span of 16 bases. Germline V gene data show CDR1 as KGHDR and CDR2 as SFDVKD. This CDR3 has 14 residues. CDR3 DNA: TGTGCCACCATTGCGTCTGGACAAGACTACGAGCAGTACTTC. Its translation: CATIASGQDYEQYF.

This clonotype showed up just a few times. The J gene is TRBJ1-5, the V gene TRBV7-6; perhaps TRBD1 as D (6 bases). CDR1 is SGHVS and CDR2 is FNYEAQ in the germline V gene. V was clipped by 4 bases and J by 0 bases, with 16 bases between them. CDR3 length equals 17 residues. CDR3 nucleotides: TGTGCCAGCAGCTGGGGCCTTTTCAGGGGTAGCAATCAGCCCCAGCATTTT. It codes for CASSWGLFRGSNQPQHF.